Each of the 31 T cell receptor beta chains below was sequenced from the same sample in a study of shared clonotypes between healthy human individuals. Profiled with immunoSEQ multiplex PCR; TCRdb holds only in-frame clones, not every one. The sample shows 900,000 to 1,200,000 clones, 75% to 80% of them seen only once. Sequences were obtained from memory CD4+ T cells from PBMCs. The subset is: CD45RA-negative fraction. These receptors all come from a man aged 18 to 29 in good health. Some clones in this sample may be carry-over from other donors' samples.

The V gene is TRBV2, the J gene TRBJ2-3; 7 positions match TRBD1. V was clipped by 3 bases and J by 1 base; unmatched bases: 1. Germline V gene sequence: CDR1 SNHLY, CDR2 FYNNEI. The CDR3 has 14 residues. CDR3 sequence: CASSDQGGTDTQYF. CDR3 sequence (DNA): TGTGCCAGCAGTGACCAGGGGGGCACAGATACGCAGTATTTT.

This clone was seen more than once but under ten times. The genes are TRBV12-5 and TRBJ2-1, with 13 bases aligning to TRBD2. CDR3 size: 15 residues. Germline loops: CDR1 LGHNT, CDR2 FRNRAP. Trimming cost V 6 bases and J 8 bases; bases outside gene matches: 7. CDR3: CASGHGTSGNHEQFF. For the CDR3, the DNA is TGTGCTAGTGGCCACGGGACTAGCGGGAATCATGAGCAGTTCTTC.

This clone was recorded a few times. The gene calls are TRBV6-1 and TRBJ2-7, with TRBD1 matching over 10 bases. The length of the CDR3 is 18 residues. The V gene end was trimmed by 0 bases and the J gene end by 3 bases; junction bases not matched to a gene: 11. Germline-derived CDR1 and CDR2 are MNHNS and SASEGT. The CDR3 is CASSEAGQGWVGDYEQYF. CDR3 DNA sequence: TGTGCCAGCAGTGAAGCGGGACAGGGGTGGGTGGGCGACTACGAGCAGTACTTC.

V gene TRBV14 combines with J gene TRBJ2-7; D tentatively fits TRBD1 or TRBD2 (5 bases each). The germline V gene encodes CDR1 SGHDN and CDR2 FVKESK. Between the trimmed V and J ends, which lost 1 base and 7 bases, there was a span of 5 bases. The CDR3 covers 11 residues. The CDR3 DNA follows: TGTGCCAGCAGCCAAGGGGGGGAGCAGTACTTC. Translating gives CASSQGGEQYF.

The CDR3, as DNA: TGTGCCAGCAGCTTAGGACCGGAGGGTACCTCTTTTGAGCAGTACTTC. Translated, it gives CASSLGPEGTSFEQYF. The V and J genes are TRBV7-8 and TRBJ2-7; TRBD2 is a possible D gene (6 bases). This CDR3 region has 16 residues. Trimming stripped 1 base from V and 7 bases from J, with 20 bases between. Germline CDR1 reads SGHVS; CDR2 reads FQNEAQ.

The chain uses TRBV5-8 and TRBJ2-7, with D unresolved. The CDR3 has 15 residues. Trimming shortened V by 2 bases and J by 2 bases, and 14 bases separated the two germline ends. CDR1 and CDR2 (germline): SGHTS, YDEGEE. The CDR3 here is CASSFGAITTYEQYF. CDR3 DNA sequence: TGTGCCAGCAGCTTTGGCGCGATCACAACCTACGAGCAGTACTTC. Looking up the rest from reference TRBV5-8 and TRBJ2-7 gives the full variable domain: EAGVTQSPTHLIKTRGQQATLRCSPISGHTSVYWYQQALGLGLQFLLWYDEGEERNRGNFPPRFSGRQFPNYSSELNVNALELEDSALYLCASSFGAITTYEQYFGPGTRLTVT.

This clone appeared a single time. Other DNA variants within this sample encode the same CDR3. V and J are TRBV27 and TRBJ2-3; maybe TRBD1 (6 bases). This CDR3 is 14 amino acids long. V was pared by 2 bases and J by 6 bases, with 12 bases between. Germline CDR1 is MNHEY and CDR2 is SMNVEV (reference sequence). This chain's CDR3 is CASSLGQGRDTQYF. CDR3 in DNA: TGTGCCAGCAGTTTAGGGCAGGGGCGGGATACGCAGTATTTT.

The chain uses TRBV4-1 and TRBJ2-1; tentative D call: TRBD2 (5 bases). In germline, CDR1 is MGHRA, CDR2 YSYEKL. The CDR3 runs 12 residues. The germline V and J ends were trimmed by 1 base and 8 bases, with 6 bases remaining between them. The CDR3 loop is CASSQVGDEQFF. The CDR3 coding sequence is TGCGCCAGCAGCCAAGTCGGGGATGAGCAGTTCTTC.

V and J are TRBV5-6 and TRBJ1-3; a possible D gene is TRBD1 (5 bases). Germline CDR1 and CDR2: SGHDT and YYEEEE. CDR3 length: 15 amino acids. The V end was cut by 4 bases, the J end by 0 bases, with 11 bases between. The DNA for the CDR3 is TGTGCCAGCAGCCTGGGGCTGGGCTCTGGAAACACCATATATTTT. Translation gives CASSLGLGSGNTIYF.

The table lists this clone with many counts. The chain recombines TRBV30 with TRBJ1-6; D is undetermined. The CDR3 sequence is 14 residues long. Germline CDR1 and CDR2: GTSNPN and SVGIG (reference sequence). Trimming took off 0 bases at V and 3 bases at J, with 6 bases between the two ends. CDR3 in amino acids: CAWSVHDYNSPLHF. CDR3 DNA: TGTGCCTGGAGTGTACACGACTATAATTCACCCCTCCACTTT.

This clone has only a few counts. The CDR3 spells CASSENGGIGELFF. As DNA, the CDR3 is TGTGCCAGCAGTGAAAACGGGGGGATCGGGGAGCTGTTTTTT. The rearrangement links TRBV2 to TRBJ2-2; TRBD2 aligns across 7 bases. The CDR3 runs to 14 residues. In germline, CDR1 is SNHLY, CDR2 FYNNEI. V lost 2 bases to trimming and J lost 7 bases; unmatched junction nucleotides: 4.

This clone was counted a few times. This chain joins TRBV28 and TRBJ2-7; D possibly uses TRBD1 or TRBD2 (6 bases each). Looked up from germline, CDR1 is MDHEN and CDR2 is SYDVKM. V gave up 6 bases and J gave up 5 bases, with 20 bases separating them. This CDR3 is 15 amino acids long. CDR3 nucleotide sequence: TGTGCCAGCAGGAGGCGGCTAGGGGGGAGCAACGAGCAGTACTTC. This translates into CASRRRLGGSNEQYF.

The gene calls are TRBV11-2 and TRBJ1-2, with D maybe TRBD1 (5 bases). Germline values: CDR1 SGHAT, CDR2 FQNNGV. The CDR3 length is 13 residues. V was trimmed by 3 bases and J by 6 bases, leaving 11 bases between them. CDR3 loop: CASSLLQADGYTF. CDR3 bases: TGTGCCAGCAGCTTGTTACAGGCGGATGGCTACACCTTC.

The chain employs TRBV5-1 and TRBJ2-2, with 7 positions matching TRBD1. Germline trimming cut 4 bases from V and 4 bases from J; bases unmatched to any gene: 4. Germline-derived CDR1 and CDR2 are SGHRS and YFSETQ. The CDR3 is made up of 14 amino acids. The CDR3 bases are TGCGCCAGCAGCCAGGGACAGAGCACCGGGGAGCTGTTTTTT. Its translation: CASSQGQSTGELFF.

V is TRBV4-3 and J is TRBJ2-5, with D possibly matching TRBD1 (6 bases). Between the trimmed V and J ends, which lost 0 bases and 2 bases, there was a span of 10 bases. In germline, CDR1 is LGHNA, CDR2 YSLEER. This CDR3 contains 15 residues. The CDR3 DNA sequence: TGCGCCAGCAGCCAAGAGGGGGCTAGACAAGAGACCCAGTACTTC. This translates into CASSQEGARQETQYF.

This clone appeared once. This chain's CDR3 is CSARGAAGTGAMGAYF. In nucleotides, the CDR3 is TGCAGCGCCCGGGGGGCAGCCGGGACAGGGGCCATGGGCGCGTACTTC. The V call is TRBV29-1, the J call TRBJ2-5; TRBD1 agrees at 10 bases. There are 16 residues in the CDR3. The V gene end was trimmed by 7 bases and the J gene end by 13 bases; junction bases not matched to a gene: 24. Germline V gives CDR1 SQVTM, CDR2 ANQGSEA.

About this clone itself: Other DNA sequences in the sample encode the same CDR3. The rearrangement uses TRBV28 and TRBJ2-5, with 7 bases aligning to TRBD1. Germline V gene lookup returns CDR1 MDHEN and CDR2 SYDVKM. The CDR3 sequence is 13 residues long. V gave up 5 bases and J gave up 4 bases; unmatched junction bases: 4. CDR3 amino acids: CASSPQGRETQYF. The CDR3 bases are TGTGCCAGCAGTCCACAGGGGAGAGAGACCCAGTACTTC.

The rearrangement links TRBV5-4 to TRBJ2-4; 13 nucleotides match TRBD2. V shed 2 bases and J 8 bases; nucleotides not matched to a gene: 4. The germline V gene encodes CDR1 SGHNT and CDR2 YYREEE (reference sequence). This CDR3 comprises 15 residues. For the CDR3, the DNA is TGTGCCAGCAGCTTCTCCGGGACTAGCGGGGACATTCAGTACTTC. Protein: CASSFSGTSGDIQYF.

The J gene is TRBJ2-5, the V gene TRBV19, with 7 bases identical to TRBD2. This CDR3 spans 13 amino acids. V lost 5 bases, J lost 13 bases, and 13 bases stayed unmatched. Germline CDR1 is LNHDA and CDR2 is SQIVND (reference sequence). CDR3 sequence: CASSHGPRDYMYF. In nucleotides, the CDR3 is TGTGCCAGTAGTCACGGACCCCGGGACTATATGTACTTC.

The chain links TRBV30 to TRBJ2-7; D assignment may be TRBD1 or TRBD2 (5 bases each). Germline V gene sequence: CDR1 GTSNPN, CDR2 SVGIG (reference sequence). The V end lost 8 bases, the J end lost 7 bases, and 21 bases lay between the germline ends. This CDR3 has 13 amino acids. CDR3 sequence reads: CAGKVRGTGEQYF. In DNA form, the CDR3 reads TGTGCCGGGAAAGTTAGGGGCACGGGGGAGCAGTACTTC.

The chain recombines TRBV27 with TRBJ2-5; possibly TRBD2 for D (7 bases). The germline V and J ends were trimmed by 5 bases and 5 bases, with 18 bases remaining between them. Germline V gives CDR1 MNHEY, CDR2 SMNVEV (reference sequence). This CDR3 is built from 15 residues. The CDR3 region is CASSPPGGRWETQYF. The CDR3 DNA is TGTGCCAGCAGTCCGCCCGGGGGGCGCTGGGAGACCCAGTACTTC.

The table lists this clone with a few counts. This rearrangement joins TRBV28 to TRBJ1-5; weak D call: TRBD1 (5 bases). This CDR3 region has 15 residues. Looked up from germline, CDR1 is MDHEN and CDR2 is SYDVKM. In DNA, the CDR3 is TGTGTGTCCCGAGGGCAGGGATTCTACGGGCAGCCCCAGCATTTT. It encodes CVSRGQGFYGQPQHF.

This clone was observed a few times. This chain links TRBV27 with TRBJ1-3, with D perhaps matching TRBD1 (5 bases). V was clipped by 5 bases and J by 4 bases, with 15 bases between them. The germline CDR1 and CDR2 sequences are MNHEY and SMNVEV (reference sequence). The CDR3 has 15 amino acids. The CDR3 here is CASSPRRGSGNTIYF. CDR3 coding DNA: TGTGCCAGCAGTCCGCGAAGGGGCTCGGGAAACACCATATATTTT.

V gene TRBV4-1 combines with J gene TRBJ2-4; D is possibly TRBD2 (6 bases). This CDR3 is built from 16 residues. Germline CDR1 is MGHRA and CDR2 is YSYEKL. V was cut by 1 base and J by 3 bases, with 13 bases left in between. This CDR3 is CASSQVGRGDKNIQYF. The CDR3 DNA sequence: TGCGCCAGCAGCCAAGTCGGGAGAGGTGACAAAAACATTCAGTACTTC.

The chain combines TRBV28 with TRBJ2-3; maybe TRBD2 (8 bases). V was clipped by 10 bases and J by 2 bases, with 19 bases between them. The CDR3 is 15 residues long. The germline V gene encodes CDR1 MDHEN and CDR2 SYDVKM. CDR3 residues: CATKGAGGYTDTQYF. The CDR3 DNA follows: TGTGCCACCAAGGGGGCGGGAGGCTACACAGATACGCAGTATTTT.

The chain uses TRBV7-3 and TRBJ2-3; perhaps TRBD1 as D (6 bases). CDR1 and CDR2 (germline): SGHTA, FQGTGA. V shed 2 bases and J shed 5 bases, with 11 bases lying between them. The CDR3 sequence is 14 residues long. The CDR3 sequence is CASSLLGHGDTQYF. CDR3 DNA sequence: TGTGCCAGCAGCTTATTGGGACATGGAGATACGCAGTATTTT.

This clone was recorded once. The chain carries TRBV27 and TRBJ2-3, with D perhaps being TRBD1 or TRBD2 (6 bases each). The CDR3 totals 17 residues. The germline CDR1 and CDR2 sequences are MNHEY and SMNVEV (reference sequence). Trimming left V 2 bases short and J 0 bases short, with 15 bases between. The CDR3 DNA follows: TGTGCCAGCAGTTTACGGGGGCGACCGCTTAGCACAGATACGCAGTATTTT. It codes for CASSLRGRPLSTDTQYF.

The gene calls are TRBV2 and TRBJ1-5; D is unresolved. The V gene's germline CDR1 is SNHLY and CDR2 FYNNEI. CDR3 length: 12 amino acids. Trimming took off 7 bases at V and 7 bases at J, with 11 bases between the two ends. DNA of the CDR3: TGTGCCAGCAATAGGGTTGGCCAGCCCCAGCATTTT. As protein: CASNRVGQPQHF.

This sequence joins TRBV6-5 and TRBJ1-2, with 12 bases that match TRBD1. The V gene end was trimmed by 5 bases and the J gene end by 7 bases; junction bases not matched to a gene: 8. This CDR3 is built from 15 residues. Germline V gene data show CDR1 as MNHEY and CDR2 as SVGAGI. CDR3 amino acids: CASSRSGQGAFGYTF. Here the CDR3 DNA reads TGTGCCAGCAGTCGGTCGGGACAGGGGGCTTTTGGCTACACCTTC.

The chain uses TRBV1 and TRBJ2-1; the tabulated D call, TRBD2, remains unverified against the DNA. TRBV1 is a documented pseudogene. The CDR3 runs 13 residues. The CDR3 nucleotides are TGCACCAGCAGCCATTCCGGTAGCGGGAGGGGGTTCTTC. It encodes CTSSHSGSGRGFF.

The chain links TRBV11-2 to TRBJ2-1; 9 bases map to TRBD2. V lost 3 bases, J lost 5 bases, and 11 bases stayed unmatched. This CDR3 comprises 17 residues. Germline V gene lookup returns CDR1 SGHAT and CDR2 FQNNGV. The CDR3 bases are TGTGCCAGCAGCTTCGGGTACCGGGCTAGCGGGAACAATGAGCAGTTCTTC. Protein sequence: CASSFGYRASGNNEQFF. Full variable domain (outside the CDR3, taken from reference TRBV11-2 and TRBJ2-1): EAGVAQSPRYKIIEKRQSVAFWCNPISGHATLYWYQQILGQGPKLLIQFQNNGVVDDSQLPKDRFSAERLKGVDSTLKIQPAKLEDSAVYLCASSFGYRASGNNEQFFGPGTRLTVL.